Detailed here is one TCR beta chain. This entry comes from a study of blood T cell repertoires in COVID-19. Study details: The United States, Italy and Spain supplied acute and convalescent COVID-19 samples. PBMCs, B-cell-depleted T cells, or T cells provided the cDNA or gDNA that made up the material.

Original processing notes: Amplification of reference gene primers was used by the study to estimate nucleated cell counts. Libraries were prepared by immunoSEQ multiplex PCR; TCRdb keeps only in-frame clonotypes and omits some of them. The V and J calls and clone size were taken over from that table, and D and trimming were inferred from the DNA. The sample includes 100,000 to 120,000 clones, less than 85% of them seen just once. The junction had 6 bases not matched to a gene; V was cut back by 5 bases and J by 10 bases. Germline CDR1 and CDR2: SEHNR and FQNEAQ (reference sequence). This CDR3 has 12 residues.

Sequencing input: peripheral blood. This receptor was taken from a woman aged 80 or older with acute or convalescent COVID-19. The J gene is TRBJ2-7, the V gene TRBV7-9; 9 nucleotides line up with TRBD1. The CDR3 sequence is CASSQGQGSQYF. Here the CDR3 DNA reads TGTGCCAGCAGCCAGGGACAGGGTAGTCAGTACTTC.